These T cell receptor beta chains were read from a single sample in a study of early T cells in non-severe SARS-CoV-2 infection. TCRdb analysed the 5' RACE reads with MiXCR anew, one entry per CDR3 protein. Counted here are tens of thousands of distinct CDR3 sequences, approximately 6% occurring once; the ten biggest clones make up 3.4%. The sample in question was whole blood, obtained at baseline. Source of these receptors: an adult who was a healthcare worker with PCR-confirmed SARS-CoV-2 infection or an uninfected control (not recorded which). CDR3s include the opening cysteine and the closing phenylalanine or tryptophan. The D gene is left open where the match is weak. Clone sizes are given selectively: once, few, many, or a class where the clone is expanded.

CDR3 length	clone size	J gene	D gene	V gene	CDR3 protein	CDR3 DNA
15	many	TRBJ1-3	TRBD1	TRBV28	CASSSGQAAGNTIYF	TGTGCCAGCAGCTCCGGACAGGCTGCTGGAAACACCATATATTTT
13	.	TRBJ1-5	.	TRBV4-1	CASSLGPALPQHF	TGCGCCAGCAGCCTAGGACCGGCTCTGCCCCAGCATTTT
14	.	TRBJ1-1	TRBD1	TRBV5-4	CASSSPGQTPEAFF	TGTGCCAGCAGCTCGCCGGGACAGACCCCTGAAGCTTTCTTT
13	.	TRBJ1-2	.	TRBV18	CASSPPGRYGYTF	TGTGCCAGCTCACCCCCAGGGAGGTATGGCTACACCTTC
16	few	TRBJ2-7	TRBD2	TRBV12-3/TRBV12-4	CASSRRTSGRAYEQYF	TGTGCCAGCAGCCGGAGGACTAGCGGGAGAGCTTACGAGCAGTACTTC
17	many	TRBJ2-1	TRBD2	TRBV19	CASSIDRLAGVNNEQFF	TGTGCCAGTAGTATAGACCGTCTAGCGGGAGTAAACAATGAGCAGTTCTTC
14	many	TRBJ1-2	.	TRBV28	CATLAGQIIYGYTF	TGTGCCACCCTCGCAGGACAGATAATTTATGGCTACACCTTC
13	few	TRBJ2-1	TRBD1	TRBV7-9	CASSLGDSNEQFF	TGTGCCAGCAGCCTGGGGGACAGCAATGAGCAGTTCTTC
16	many	TRBJ2-3	.	TRBV4-1	CASSPRGPKTTDTQYF	TGCGCCAGCAGCCCACGAGGACCGAAAACCACAGATACGCAGTATTTT
15	.	TRBJ2-1	TRBD2	TRBV12-3/TRBV12-4	CASSLDAGGTYEQFF	TGTGCCAGCAGTTTAGATGCGGGAGGGACCTATGAGCAGTTCTTC
16	.	TRBJ2-2	.	TRBV5-1	CASSLDSGSGTGELFF	TGCGCCAGCAGCTTGGATTCCGGAAGCGGCACCGGGGAGCTGTTTTTT
12	many	TRBJ2-2	.	TRBV29-1	CSVNMGTGELFF	TGCAGCGTTAACATGGGAACCGGGGAGCTGTTTTTT
15	few	TRBJ2-1	TRBD2	TRBV7-2	CASSLGGRPYNEQFF	TGTGCCAGCAGCTTAGGCGGGAGGCCCTACAATGAGCAGTTCTTC
16	.	TRBJ1-2	.	TRBV6-6	CASSIRGRGTNYGYTF	TGTGCCAGCAGTATTCGTGGAAGGGGAACTAACTATGGCTACACCTTC
15	many	TRBJ1-5	.	TRBV19	CASSISQRYNQPQHF	TGTGCCAGTAGTATAAGCCAGCGATACAATCAGCCCCAGCATTTT
16	.	TRBJ1-3	TRBD1	TRBV7-8	CASSPLGGNSGNTIYF	TGTGCCAGCAGCCCCTTAGGGGGCAACTCTGGAAACACCATATATTTT
15	many	TRBJ2-7	TRBD1	TRBV7-3	CASSLGQGSSYEQYF	TGTGCCAGCAGCTTGGGACAGGGGAGCTCCTACGAGCAGTACTTC
17	.	TRBJ2-1	.	TRBV21-1	CASSKYPPQREDHEQFF	TGTGCCAGCAGCAAATATCCCCCCCAGCGGGAGGATCATGAGCAGTTCTTC
14	.	TRBJ2-1	TRBD2	TRBV20-1	CSAPSSGSYNEQFF	TGCAGTGCCCCCTCTAGCGGATCCTACAATGAGCAGTTCTTC
14	many	TRBJ2-3	.	TRBV7-6	CASSPGGATITQYF	TGTGCCAGCAGCCCCGGGGGCGCGACGATTACGCAGTATTTT
19	many	TRBJ2-3	TRBD2	TRBV4-1	CASSLITRTSGRDTDTQYF	TGCGCCAGCAGCCTCATAACGCGGACTAGCGGGAGGGACACAGATACGCAGTATTTT
11	many	TRBJ2-4	.	TRBV29-1	CSVAAGNIQYF	TGCAGCGTCGCGGCGGGAAACATTCAGTACTTC
13	.	TRBJ1-5	TRBD1	TRBV28	CASSRTGLQPQHF	TGTGCCAGCAGCCGGACAGGGCTCCAGCCCCAGCATTTT
14	many	TRBJ1-3	.	TRBV7-6	CASTAQRVGNTIYF	TGTGCCAGCACCGCACAACGGGTCGGAAACACCATATATTTT
15	.	TRBJ2-2	.	TRBV6-5	CASRTAGARAGELFF	TGTGCCAGCCGAACCGCAGGGGCAAGGGCCGGGGAGCTGTTTTTT
14	few	TRBJ1-5	.	TRBV20-1	CSARDESIGGPQHF	TGCAGTGCTAGAGATGAGAGTATTGGAGGACCCCAGCATTTT
15	many	TRBJ2-1	TRBD2	TRBV7-2	CASSLQIQLASEQFF	TGTGCCAGCAGCTTACAGATCCAACTAGCGAGTGAGCAGTTCTTC
14	.	TRBJ2-1	TRBD2	TRBV9	CASTPASGNNEQFF	TGTGCCAGCACGCCGGCTAGCGGGAACAATGAGCAGTTCTTC